This TCR beta chain came from a study of blood T cell repertoires in COVID-19 (dated by TCRdb to 2019 to 2021). With respect to the entire study: Recovered participants in ImmuneRACE Cohort 3 were defined by two consecutive negative NP/OP PCR tests, clearance by a healthcare professional, or resolution of symptoms. The prospective study material was composed of cDNA or gDNA derived from T cells, B-cell-depleted T cells, or PBMCs. The repertoires were made available in a free public database intended to serve as a resource for research on the immune response to SARS-CoV-2. Deeply sampled blood TCRbeta repertoires from subjects exposed to, actively infected with, or recovered from COVID-19 were included in the dataset. Where HLA class I and class II types were available, the types were taken from metadata supplied by the sample provider, not from assay-based typing. Collaborator samples came from the United States, Italy and Spain and covered acute and convalescent phases of COVID-19. The samples were drawn from the first 160 participants of the ongoing ImmuneRACE study and from 1,254 subjects provided by 6 global collaborators. A de-identified subject ID, COVID-19 status, age in years and sex were almost always included in the sample metadata.

In regard to this clone: What this receptor recognizes is not known. No much larger clone is present one base from it, and per-base qualities are unavailable.

V lost 0 bases and J lost 6 bases; the stretch between them is 7 bases long. From the cysteine through the phenylalanine, the CDR3 covers 13 amino acids. Left in the record is the CDR3 DNA by itself, 39 bases read in frame from the first base. From a lookup of the germline V gene, CDR1 and CDR2 are SGHAT and FQNNGV. TCRbeta CDR3 regions were amplified from genomic DNA by means of the immunoSEQ Assay, a bias-controlled multiplex PCR. In the paper's pipeline: Nucleated cell counts per sample were estimated from amplification of reference gene primers within the assay. To quantify the absolute abundance of each unique TCRbeta CDR3 rearrangement, sequence reads were collapsed and filtered. For each sample, productive Simpson clonality was calculated as the square root of Simpson's diversity index over productive rearrangements. TCRdb obtained this table from immuneACCESS and retained in-frame rearrangements with V and J assigned. These tables miss some clones; where compared with another copy, unresolved V genes account for less than half of the shortfall, and the remainder is unexplained. Clonal size and the V and J genes are those of that table, whereas D and trimming came from the DNA. A total of a few hundred thousand clones appear in this sample, roughly 87% of them only once. The ten largest clonotypes hold around 7% of the sample.

Beyond this particular receptor, the publication reports: The amount of clinical and demographic metadata varied by source and participant and was provided uncurated.

Participants in the prospective study were aged 18 to 89 years, lived in 20 to 25 United States geographic areas, and enrolled through a virtual design. Cohort assignment in the prospective study relied on participant-reported clinical history from a screening survey and a study questionnaire. In the prospective study, mobile phlebotomists collected whole blood, serum and a nasopharyngeal or oropharyngeal swab from each participant. Prospective study participants could optionally give additional blood draws and questionnaires over a roughly 2-month period. Before DNA extraction, prospective study blood samples were shipped either frozen or at room temperature.

The receptor chain draws on TRBV11-2 and TRBJ2-3; TRBD2 is a weak D gene call, 5 bases matching. This clonotype was sampled from a man younger than 40 in a cohort exposed to, infected with or recovered from COVID-19 (not recorded which). Input material: PBMCs or T cells enriched from blood (not recorded which). The DNA sequence is TGTGCCAGCAGCTTAGAAGTAGCGGATACGCAGTATTTT. It translates to CASSLEVADTQYF. When the CDR3 is completed using the reference TRBV11-2 and TRBJ2-3 genes on either side, the full variable domain is EAGVAQSPRYKIIEKRQSVAFWCNPISGHATLYWYQQILGQGPKLLIQFQNNGVVDDSQLPKDRFSAERLKGVDSTLKIQPAKLEDSAVYLCASSLEVADTQYFGPGTRLTVL.